These 23 T cell receptor beta chains were all obtained from the same sample, sequenced in a study of cytomegalovirus exposure and HLA in healthy donors. The PCR ran on 60 Vbeta and 13 Jbeta primers. Generated by immunoSEQ multiplex PCR, the TCRdb table keeps only in-frame clones and is missing some. Seen here are approximately 90,000 clones, under 80% observed once, and the top ten hold more than 1.3%. Specimen: PBMCs. These receptors originate from a male donor in good health and CMV-seronegative.

This clone occurred once. CDR3: CASSHAGPNYGYTF. CDR3 DNA: TGCGCCAGCAGCCATGCGGGACCGAACTATGGCTACACCTTC. The chain joins TRBV4-1 to TRBJ1-2, with D possibly being TRBD1 (5 bases). Trimming cost V 3 bases and J 2 bases, with 10 bases left between them. CDR1 is MGHRA and CDR2 is YSYEKL in the germline V gene. The CDR3 runs to 14 residues.

The table lists this clone with a few counts. This sequence joins TRBV11-1 and TRBJ1-1; D might be TRBD1 (5 bases). Trimming took 1 base from V and 3 from J, leaving 9 bases between them. Germline CDR1 is SGHAT and CDR2 is FQDESV (reference sequence). The CDR3 covers 14 residues. CDR3 sequence (DNA): TGTGCCAGCAGCTTAGGACAGATCGACACTGAAGCTTTCTTT. This translates into CASSLGQIDTEAFF.

The CDR3 DNA reads as TGTGCCAGCAAGATGGACAGGGTACTCGGTTCACCCCTCCACTTT. Translation gives CASKMDRVLGSPLHF. The rearrangement links TRBV2 to TRBJ1-6; 8 bases align to TRBD1. This CDR3 has 15 residues. V lost 7 bases, J lost 9 bases, and 11 bases stayed unmatched. Germline assignment: CDR1 SNHLY and CDR2 FYNNEI.

The gene calls are TRBV5-1 and TRBJ2-2; weak D call: TRBD2 (6 bases). This CDR3 is 15 amino acids long. Between the trimmed V and J ends, which lost 4 bases and 1 base, there was a span of 11 bases. The germline V gene encodes CDR1 SGHRS and CDR2 YFSETQ. The CDR3 DNA reads as TGCGCCAGCAGCGTCGGGACTCGGAACACCGGGGAGCTGTTTTTT. This gives the protein CASSVGTRNTGELFF.

J is TRBJ1-1 and V is TRBV7-8, with D perhaps matching TRBD1 (6 bases). The germline V gene has CDR1 SGHVS and CDR2 FQNEAQ. The CDR3 is 15 residues long. Trimming took off 5 bases at V and 2 bases at J, with 15 bases between the two ends. The CDR3 nucleotides are TGTGCCAGCAGCCGTCCGACAGGTTCCAACACTGAAGCTTTCTTT. Its translation is CASSRPTGSNTEAFF.

In its sample, this clone was seen a few times. The chain uses TRBV7-9 and TRBJ1-1; D ambiguous. This CDR3 spans 13 amino acids. Germline assignment: CDR1 SEHNR and CDR2 FQNEAQ (reference sequence). V was clipped by 5 bases and J by 1 base, with 8 bases between them. The chain's CDR3 is CASSLTENTEAFF. In nucleotides, the CDR3 is TGTGCCAGCAGCCTCACTGAGAACACTGAAGCTTTCTTT.

The chain is built from TRBV4-3 and TRBJ1-3, with 8 bases that match TRBD1. The V gene end was trimmed by 4 bases and the J gene end by 9 bases; junction bases not matched to a gene: 8. CDR1 LGHNA and CDR2 YSLEER come from the germline V gene. The CDR3 has 14 amino acids. The CDR3 protein is CASSRSTGGTTIYF. The CDR3 DNA sequence: TGCGCCAGCAGCCGCTCAACAGGGGGTACCACCATATATTTT.

The chain couples TRBV19 to TRBJ2-1, with TRBD2 as a possible D gene (6 bases). Per the germline V gene, CDR1 is LNHDA and CDR2 is SQIVND (reference sequence). Trimming took 5 bases from V and 9 from J, leaving 17 bases between them. This CDR3 has 14 amino acids. The DNA for the CDR3 is TGTGCCAGTAGTGTCCGGGCCGCGGGGCCTGAGCAGTTCTTC. Its protein product is CASSVRAAGPEQFF.

The V call is TRBV2, the J call TRBJ2-7; D is perhaps TRBD1 (5 bases). The germline V gene has CDR1 SNHLY and CDR2 FYNNEI. Trimming left V 4 bases short and J 0 bases short, with 10 bases between. The CDR3 covers 14 residues. Here the CDR3 DNA reads TGTGCCAGCAGTGGGGGCGGACCCTCCTACGAGCAGTACTTC. Encoded protein: CASSGGGPSYEQYF.

The chain recombines TRBV6-6 with TRBJ1-2; 7 bases align to TRBD1. Trimming at V came to 6 bases and at J to 5 bases, leaving 6 bases not matched to a gene. The CDR3 has 13 residues. CDR1 and CDR2 (germline): MNHNY, SVGAGI (reference sequence). CDR3 sequence (DNA): TGTGCCAGCAGGGACAGGCAGTCTTATGGCTACACCTTC. Its protein product is CASRDRQSYGYTF.

This chain joins TRBV4-3 and TRBJ2-3, with a possible D match to TRBD2 (5 bases). CDR1 and CDR2 from the germline V gene are LGHNA and YSLEER. The length of the CDR3 is 14 residues. V was clipped by 1 base and J by 3 bases, with 8 bases between them. The CDR3 region is CASSQAADTDTQYF. The DNA for the CDR3 is TGCGCCAGCAGCCAAGCAGCGGATACAGATACGCAGTATTTT.

The rearrangement links TRBV7-8 to TRBJ1-1; 8 bases agree with TRBD1. This CDR3 is built from 15 residues. After removal of 1 base from V and 3 bases from J, the junction contained 4 bases not matched to a gene. CDR1 is SGHVS, CDR2 FQNEAQ, per germline. CDR3 in amino acids: CASSLGGTGYTEAFF. The CDR3 DNA follows: TGTGCCAGCAGCTTAGGGGGGACAGGATACACTGAAGCTTTCTTT.

V usage is TRBV5-6 and J usage is TRBJ2-7; tentative D call: TRBD2 (5 bases). Germline lookup yields CDR1 SGHDT and CDR2 YYEEEE. V was trimmed by 2 bases and J by 2 bases, leaving 11 bases between them. CDR3 length equals 14 residues. CDR3 protein: CASSLGSLPYEQYF. The CDR3 coding sequence is TGTGCCAGCAGCTTAGGGAGTCTGCCCTACGAGCAGTACTTC.

The chain has TRBV30 and TRBJ1-1; possible D gene TRBD1, 6 bases. The length of the CDR3 is 13 residues. Germline V CDR1 and CDR2: GTSNPN, SVGIG (reference sequence). Trimming cost V 2 bases and J 1 base, with 8 bases left between them. CDR3 sequence reads: CAWSTGPNTEAFF. The CDR3 coding sequence is TGTGCCTGGAGTACAGGGCCGAACACTGAAGCTTTCTTT.

The chain couples TRBV7-2 to TRBJ2-1; a possible D gene is TRBD1 (5 bases). Deletions cut 1 base from V and 4 bases from J, with 14 bases between. Germline assignment: CDR1 SGHTA and CDR2 FQGNSA. This CDR3 spans 16 amino acids. For the CDR3, the DNA is TGTGCCAGCAGCTTAGGAGTTCACAGGACATACAATGAGCAGTTCTTC. This sequence encodes CASSLGVHRTYNEQFF.

The chain couples TRBV5-1 to TRBJ1-2, with 9 positions matching TRBD1. V lost 3 bases to trimming and J lost 6 bases; unmatched junction nucleotides: 9. This CDR3 is built from 15 residues. Germline V gene sequence: CDR1 SGHRS, CDR2 YFSETQ. The CDR3 bases are TGCGCCAGCAGCTCACAGGGGGCGATTTATGATGGCTACACCTTC. Translated: CASSSQGAIYDGYTF.

This clone was counted a few times. The rearrangement uses TRBV4-3 and TRBJ1-1; 7 bases match TRBD1. This CDR3 is built from 14 residues. With V trimmed by 1 base and J by 3 bases, 2 bases remained unmatched. Germline V CDR1 and CDR2: LGHNA, YSLEER. The CDR3 nucleotides are TGCGCCAGCAGCCAAGTAGGGGGCTACACTGAAGCTTTCTTT. Protein product: CASSQVGGYTEAFF.

This sequence joins TRBV10-1 and TRBJ1-4, with D hard to call. The germline CDR1 and CDR2 sequences are WNHNN and SYGVQD (reference sequence). Deletions cut 4 bases from V and 7 bases from J, with 7 bases between. The CDR3 loop spans 12 amino acids. The CDR3 protein is CASSGGSEKLFF. The DNA for the CDR3 is TGCGCCAGCAGTGGAGGAAGTGAAAAACTGTTTTTT.

V gene TRBV5-1 combines with J gene TRBJ1-3; the D gene is possibly TRBD1 (6 bases). Germline V lookup: CDR1 SGHRS, CDR2 YFSETQ. V was pared by 2 bases and J by 4 bases, with 16 bases between. The CDR3 spans 16 residues. Here the CDR3 DNA reads TGCGCCAGCAGCTTACAGGGTGGAACTTACGGAAACACCATATATTTT. It encodes CASSLQGGTYGNTIYF.

The J gene is TRBJ2-7, the V gene TRBV7-2, with D hard to call. V lost 5 bases, J lost 7 bases, and 18 bases lay in between. The germline V gene encodes CDR1 SGHTA and CDR2 FQGNSA. The CDR3 has 14 residues. The CDR3 nucleotides are TGTGCCAGCAGCGGTACACCTACTACCGTAGAGCAGTACTTC. Translating gives CASSGTPTTVEQYF.

V is TRBV27 and J is TRBJ2-1, with 8 bases that match TRBD2. V shed 5 bases, J shed 3 bases, and the junction held 6 bases outside the gene matches. Per the germline V gene, CDR1 is MNHEY and CDR2 is SMNVEV (reference sequence). The CDR3 covers 15 residues. CDR3 residues: CASSPPSGFYNEQFF. CDR3 in DNA: TGTGCCAGCAGTCCCCCTAGCGGGTTCTACAATGAGCAGTTCTTC.

The chain joins TRBV9 to TRBJ2-7, with 10 bases that match TRBD2. The CDR3 is 15 residues long. The germline V gene encodes CDR1 SGDLS and CDR2 YYNGEE. With 7 bases clipped from V and 2 bases from J, the junction kept 9 bases outside the gene matches. CDR3 nucleotides: TGTGCCAGCGCATCCGGACTAGCGGACCCCTACGAGCAGTACTTC. Translation gives CASASGLADPYEQYF. Drawing the rest from reference TRBV9 and TRBJ2-7, the complete variable domain is DSGVTQTPKHLITATGQRVTLRCSPRSGDLSVYWYQQSLDQGLQFLIQYYNGEERAKGNILERFSAQQFPDLHSELNLSSLELGDSALYFCASASGLADPYEQYFGPGTRLTVT.

The V gene is TRBV29-1, the J gene TRBJ2-7, with 7 bases identical to TRBD1. Germline loops: CDR1 SQVTM, CDR2 ANQGSEA. The CDR3 sequence is 14 residues long. Trimming cost V 6 bases and J 0 bases; bases outside gene matches: 8. This CDR3 reads CSVRKTGYSYEQYF. The DNA for the CDR3 is TGCAGCGTCCGCAAGACAGGGTACTCCTACGAGCAGTACTTC.